The 11 T cell receptor beta chains listed next were all sequenced from one sample in a study of molecular identifiers for immune sequencing clone quantification. MiXCR was run by TCRdb on the PCR reads, yielding one entry per CDR3 protein. The sample has some 100,000 distinct CDR3 sequences, under 20% seen once. Source material: naive CD8+ T cells from blood, with Jurkat cell RNA spiked in. Noted subset: FACS-sorted CD8+CD4-CCR7+CD45RA+ naive T cells. These receptor sequences come from a human donor in good health. Some libraries in this study had Jurkat cell RNA spiked in.

This clonotype is a singleton in its sample. A clone one base away is much larger, so this may be a read error. The conserved closing phenylalanine or tryptophan is absent in this CDR3, likely reflecting a read error. CDR3 residues: CASSSSGGAGDEQFL. For the CDR3, the DNA is TGTGCCAGCAGCTCCAGCGGGGGGGCTGGGGATGAGCAGTTCCTC. The chain has TRBV11-2 and TRBJ2-1; 10 bases match TRBD2. This CDR3 region has 15 residues. V trimming: 4 bases; J trimming: 8 bases; junction bases outside the gene matches: 8. Germline CDR1 is SGHAT and CDR2 is FQNNGV.

The CDR3 reads CASSPPLWGLISDTQYF. The CDR3, as DNA: TGTGCCAGCAGCCCGCCTCTTTGGGGTTTGATATCAGATACGCAGTATTTT. The genes are TRBV7-9 and TRBJ2-3; D uncertain. The CDR3 runs to 17 residues. V shed 5 bases and J shed 4 bases, with 22 bases lying between them. Germline V CDR1 and CDR2: SEHNR, FQNEAQ (reference sequence).

The V gene is TRBV14, the J gene TRBJ1-1, with 10 nucleotides matching TRBD1. Germline V gives CDR1 SGHDN, CDR2 FVKESK. J gave up 8 bases and V 5 bases, and 5 bases lay outside the gene matches. This CDR3 region has 13 residues. As DNA, the CDR3 is TGTGCCAGCAGCTATCAGGACAGGGGGGAAGCTTTCTTT. This gives the protein CASSYQDRGEAFF.

This clonotype was seen ten or more times. Written as DNA, the CDR3 is TGTGCCACAAGGACGGGAGCCGGGGAGCTGTTTTTT. This codes for CATRTGAGELFF. The chain is built from TRBV6-2 or TRBV6-3 and TRBJ2-2; D is possibly TRBD2 (6 bases). The CDR3 is made up of 12 amino acids. Germline assignment: CDR1 MNHEY and CDR2 SVGEGT. V was trimmed by 10 bases and J by 6 bases, leaving 12 bases between them.

This clonotype showed up many times. This chain joins TRBV3-1 and TRBJ2-3, with TRBD2 matching over 8 bases. The CDR3 extends over 20 amino acids. Per germline, CDR1 LGHDT and CDR2 YNNKEL (reference sequence). V dropped 4 bases and J dropped 2; count of bases not matched to a gene: 20. For the CDR3, the DNA is TGTGCCAGCAGCCCCTACCCGGGGGGGTCAGTCGAGAAATACACAGATACGCAGTATTTT. Its translation is CASSPYPGGSVEKYTDTQYF.

This clonotype was counted ten times or more. The rearrangement links TRBV10-3 to TRBJ2-6; no clear D. The germline V and J ends were trimmed by 4 bases and 0 bases, with 16 bases remaining between them. Germline V CDR1 and CDR2: ENHRY, SYGVKD. The CDR3 has 18 residues. The DNA for the CDR3 is TGTGCCATCAGTGGTGACGCGACCGGACCCTCTGGGGCCAACGTCCTGACTTTC. Its translation: CAISGDATGPSGANVLTF.

Ten or more counts support this clonotype. The chain employs TRBV7-9 and TRBJ2-7; TRBD2 matches 7 bases. With 1 base clipped from V and 3 bases from J, the junction kept 6 bases outside the gene matches. The CDR3 is 15 amino acids. Looked up from germline, CDR1 is SEHNR and CDR2 is FQNEAQ (reference sequence). In DNA, the CDR3 is TGTGCCAGCAGCTTAGGTGCGACTAGCTACTACGAGCAGTACTTC. Amino acids: CASSLGATSYYEQYF. Full variable domain (outside the CDR3, taken from reference TRBV7-9 and TRBJ2-7): DTGVSQNPRHKITKRGQNVTFRCDPISEHNRLYWYRQTLGQGPEFLTYFQNEAQLEKSRLLSDRFSAERPKGSFSTLEIQRTEQGDSAMYLCASSLGATSYYEQYFGPGTRLTVT.

At least ten counts were recorded for this clonotype. The rearrangement links TRBV4-1 to TRBJ2-7; D is unclear. Per the germline V gene, CDR1 is MGHRA and CDR2 is YSYEKL. Trimming shortened V by 1 base and J by 0 bases, and 7 bases separated the two germline ends. The CDR3 has 14 amino acids. CDR3 sequence reads: CASSQVQDSYEQYF. DNA for the CDR3: TGCGCCAGCAGCCAAGTGCAGGACTCCTACGAGCAGTACTTC.

This clonotype was seen ten or more times. V is TRBV2 and J is TRBJ1-2, with D unclear. Trimming stripped 3 bases from V and 4 bases from J, with 12 bases between. The CDR3 is 14 amino acids. Germline V gene lookup returns CDR1 SNHLY and CDR2 FYNNEI. CDR3 protein: CASSDLDRPYGYTF. In nucleotides, the CDR3 is TGTGCCAGCAGTGATTTGGACCGTCCCTATGGCTACACCTTC.

The sample holds one count of this clonotype. CDR3 sequence reads: CASRLGTTYEQYF. The CDR3 region has the DNA TGTGCCAGCAGGCTCGGGACTACTTACGAGCAGTACTTC. The rearrangement links TRBV6-6 to TRBJ2-7; 7 bases map to TRBD2. In germline, CDR1 is MNHNY, CDR2 SVGAGI (reference sequence). Unmatched junction bases numbered 6, after V lost 6 bases and J lost 4 bases. This CDR3 has 13 amino acids.

The rearrangement uses TRBV7-9 and TRBJ2-3; D not resolved. The germline gives CDR1 SEHNR, CDR2 FQNEAQ (reference sequence). The CDR3 runs to 12 residues. V shed 5 bases and J shed 5 bases, with 8 bases lying between them. CDR3 residues: CASSRRVDTQYF. The DNA for the CDR3 is TGTGCCAGCAGCAGAAGGGTAGATACGCAGTATTTT.